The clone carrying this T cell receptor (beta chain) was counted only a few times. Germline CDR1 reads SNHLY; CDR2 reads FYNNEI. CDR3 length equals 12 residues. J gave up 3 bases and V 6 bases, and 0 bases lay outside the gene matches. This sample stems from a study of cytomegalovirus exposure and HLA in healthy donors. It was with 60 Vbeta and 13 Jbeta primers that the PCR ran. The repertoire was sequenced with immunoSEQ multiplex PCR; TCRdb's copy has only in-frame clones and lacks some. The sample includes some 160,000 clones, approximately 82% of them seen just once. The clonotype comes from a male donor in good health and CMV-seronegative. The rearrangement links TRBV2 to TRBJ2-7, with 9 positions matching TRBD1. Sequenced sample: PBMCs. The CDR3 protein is CASRTGGYEQYF. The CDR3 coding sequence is TGTGCCAGCAGGACAGGGGGCTACGAGCAGTACTTC.